This TCR beta chain emerged from a study of blood T cell repertoires in COVID-19. Study at large: COVID-19 samples, acute and convalescent, were from the United States, Italy and Spain.

The CDR3 contains 14 residues. Losses at the gene ends were 3 bases for V and 2 bases for J; bases not matched to a gene: 4. Germline-derived CDR1 and CDR2 are SGHNT and YYREEE (reference sequence). Participant-given clinical history determined each cohort assignment. Study processing details: Estimates of nucleated cell counts were drawn from the amplification of reference gene primers. Sequencing was performed with immunoSEQ multiplex PCR; in TCRdb, only in-frame clones are kept and a portion is missing. D and trimming come from the DNA, and the V and J calls and clone size come from that table. The sample has 300,000 or so clones; 75% to 95% are singletons.

The chain links TRBV5-4 to TRBJ1-2; 7 bases are a match to TRBD1. Sequenced input: PBMCs or T cells enriched from blood (not recorded which). The receptor comes from a woman aged 25 to 39 who had recovered from COVID-19. CDR3: CASSSRDRNYGYTF. The CDR3 DNA follows: TGTGCCAGCAGCTCCCGGGACAGAAACTATGGCTACACCTTC.